This T cell receptor (beta chain) was observed in a study of vaccination and CD4 T cells after COVID-19. About the research overall: Typically, post-vaccine samples were obtained a median approximately 72 days after dose two, within a range of 14 to 241.

The CDR3 contains 14 residues. Germline V gene sequence: CDR1 DFQATT, CDR2 SNEGSKA (reference sequence). Unmatched junction bases numbered 8, after V lost 6 bases and J lost 8 bases. Time point noted: late sampling 161 to 241 days after vaccination in a few convalescent patients. Sample treatment: roughly 11-day PBMC culture with coronavirus spike peptide pools or control peptides (ViraFEST assay). Cultures of PBMCs, about 2 million per well, were set up with about 9.4 IU/ml IL-2 and roughly 10 ug/ml peptide pools. The Oncomine TCR Beta short-read assay was applied to DNA of cultured CD4+ T cells. MiXCR, run by TCRdb on the PCR reads, gives a single entry per CDR3 protein. The sample records tens of thousands of distinct CDR3 sequences, under 40% being singletons. Remarks on this clonotype: Its antigen is as yet unknown.

This material consisted of CD4+ T cells from blood, cultured in vitro, taken about 7 months after SARS-CoV-2 vaccination. This TCR derives from a human donor who had recovered from COVID-19. V and J are TRBV20-1 and TRBJ2-1, with 12 bases that match TRBD2. The CDR3 sequence: CSARTSGKGDEQFF. As DNA, the CDR3 is TGCAGTGCAAGGACTAGCGGGAAGGGGGATGAGCAGTTCTTC.